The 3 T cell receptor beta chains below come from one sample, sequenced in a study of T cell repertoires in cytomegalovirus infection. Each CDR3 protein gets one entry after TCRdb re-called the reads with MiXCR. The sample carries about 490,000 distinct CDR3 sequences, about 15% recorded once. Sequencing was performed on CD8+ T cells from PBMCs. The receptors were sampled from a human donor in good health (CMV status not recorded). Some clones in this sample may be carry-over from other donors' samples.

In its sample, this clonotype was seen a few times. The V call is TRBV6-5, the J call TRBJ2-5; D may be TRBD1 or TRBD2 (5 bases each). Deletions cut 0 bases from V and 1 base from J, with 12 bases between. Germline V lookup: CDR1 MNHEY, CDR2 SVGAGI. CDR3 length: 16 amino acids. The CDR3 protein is CASSYSRGVGQETQYF. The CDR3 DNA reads TGTGCCAGCAGTTACTCGAGAGGGGTCGGCCAAGAGACCCAGTACTTC.

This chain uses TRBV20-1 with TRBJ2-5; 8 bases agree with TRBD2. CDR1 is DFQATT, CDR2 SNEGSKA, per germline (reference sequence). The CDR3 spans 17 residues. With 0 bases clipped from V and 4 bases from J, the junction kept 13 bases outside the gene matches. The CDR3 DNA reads TGCAGTGCTAGAGAGGTTCCGGCGGGGGGCCGGAGAGAGACCCAGTACTTC. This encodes CSAREVPAGGRRETQYF.

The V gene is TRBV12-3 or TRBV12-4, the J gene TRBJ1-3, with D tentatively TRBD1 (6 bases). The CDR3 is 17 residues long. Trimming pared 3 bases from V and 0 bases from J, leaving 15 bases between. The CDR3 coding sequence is TGTGCCAGCAGTTTGGGGGGCAGACTTTACTCTGGAAACACCATATATTTT. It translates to CASSLGGRLYSGNTIYF.